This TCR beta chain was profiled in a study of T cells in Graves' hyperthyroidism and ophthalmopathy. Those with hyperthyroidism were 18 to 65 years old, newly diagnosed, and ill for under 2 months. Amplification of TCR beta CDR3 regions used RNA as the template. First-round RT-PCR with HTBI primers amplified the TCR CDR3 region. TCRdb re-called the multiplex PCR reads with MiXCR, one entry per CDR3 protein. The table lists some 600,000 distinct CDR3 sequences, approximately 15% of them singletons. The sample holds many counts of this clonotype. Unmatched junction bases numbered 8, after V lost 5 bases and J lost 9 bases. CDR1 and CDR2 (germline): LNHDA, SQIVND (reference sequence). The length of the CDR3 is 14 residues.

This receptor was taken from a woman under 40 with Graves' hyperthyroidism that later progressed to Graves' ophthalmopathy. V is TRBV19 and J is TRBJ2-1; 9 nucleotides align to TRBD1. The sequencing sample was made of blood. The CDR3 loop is CASSFPGQGTEQFF. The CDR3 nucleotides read TGTGCCAGTAGTTTCCCGGGACAGGGTACTGAGCAGTTCTTC.